The present T cell receptor beta chain was sequenced within a study of CD8+ T cells in alopecia areata. Study-level results: Across lesional scalp, and particularly alopecia totalis/universalis, clonality surpassed that of normal scalp.

Trimming stripped 4 bases from V and 1 base from J, with 5 bases between. Germline assignment: CDR1 SGHNT and CDR2 YYREEE (reference sequence). This CDR3 has 12 residues. The investigators collected lesional scalp punch biopsies and peripheral blood from alopecia areata patients. Sequencing relied on a cDNA template that was reverse transcribed from extracted RNA. Generated by immunoSEQ multiplex PCR, the TCRdb table keeps only in-frame clones and is missing some. The sample carries approximately 89,000 clones, about 51% recorded once. Comment on this clone: Its target is not known.

V usage is TRBV5-4 and J usage is TRBJ2-5, with unresolved D. The sample was NKG2D-high CD8+ T cells sorted from blood. The source of this sequence is a human donor with alopecia areata. The CDR3, as DNA: TGTGCCAGCAGCCCAAGCCAAGAGACCCAGTACTTC. Translated, it gives CASSPSQETQYF.